The rows below give T cell receptor beta chains drawn from one sample of a study of immune reconstitution after stem cell transplant in scleroderma. TCRdb reprocessed the RT-PCR reads via MiXCR and lists one record per CDR3 protein. The sample lists roughly 4,800 distinct CDR3 sequences, less than 9.5% seen once, with under 5.5% in the top ten. This specimen was acquired before or after autologous hematopoietic stem cell transplantation (not recorded which). The receptors come from a male donor with systemic sclerosis. Both conserved end residues are part of each CDR3. Fields, in order: D gene, clone size, CDR3 length, J gene, V gene, CDR3 protein, CDR3 DNA. The D gene is left open where the match is weak. Size tells how often a clone was seen (once, few, many) or the class of an expanded clone, and some rows leave it out.

d_call: .
clone_size: medium-sized
cdr3_length: 17
j_call: TRBJ1-1
v_call: TRBV19
cdr3_aa: CASSPRGTDYMNTEAFF
cdr3_nt: TGTGCCAGTAGCCCTCGTGGTACAGACTACATGAACACTGAAGCTTTCTTT

d_call: .
clone_size: .
cdr3_length: 13
j_call: TRBJ1-5
v_call: TRBV5-1
cdr3_aa: CASSLAAGEPQHF
cdr3_nt: TGCGCCAGCAGCTTGGCCGCGGGGGAGCCCCAGCATTTT

d_call: .
clone_size: .
cdr3_length: 16
j_call: TRBJ2-1
v_call: TRBV27
cdr3_aa: CASSSSGLSSYNEQFF
cdr3_nt: .

d_call: .
clone_size: .
cdr3_length: 13
j_call: TRBJ2-1
v_call: TRBV7-9
cdr3_aa: CASSLLRGDEQFF
cdr3_nt: TGTGCCAGCAGCTTACTCAGGGGAGATGAGCAGTTCTTC

d_call: TRBD2
clone_size: medium-sized
cdr3_length: 15
j_call: TRBJ2-7
v_call: TRBV6-2/TRBV6-3
cdr3_aa: CASSWRGGSTYEQYF
cdr3_nt: TGTGCCAGCAGCTGGCGGGGGGGATCGACCTACGAGCAGTACTTC

d_call: .
clone_size: medium-sized
cdr3_length: 11
j_call: TRBJ2-2
v_call: TRBV28
cdr3_aa: CASSILRELFF
cdr3_nt: TGTGCCAGCAGTATTCTTCGGGAGCTGTTTTTT

d_call: .
clone_size: medium-sized
cdr3_length: 19
j_call: TRBJ1-2
v_call: TRBV29-1
cdr3_aa: CSVVGPSDGTFSSNYGYTF
cdr3_nt: TGCAGCGTTGTAGGGCCCTCGGACGGGACTTTTTCTTCTAACTATGGCTACACCTTC

d_call: TRBD1
clone_size: medium-sized
cdr3_length: 13
j_call: TRBJ1-5
v_call: TRBV6-1
cdr3_aa: CASGTGVQQPQHF
cdr3_nt: TGTGCCAGCGGGACAGGGGTTCAGCAGCCCCAGCATTTT

d_call: .
clone_size: medium-sized
cdr3_length: 13
j_call: TRBJ1-6
v_call: TRBV20-1
cdr3_aa: CSASGQRDSPLHF
cdr3_nt: TGCAGTGCTAGTGGGCAGAGGGATTCACCCCTCCACTTT

d_call: .
clone_size: .
cdr3_length: 13
j_call: TRBJ2-1
v_call: TRBV5-6
cdr3_aa: CASSYLGSNEQFF
cdr3_nt: TGTGCCAGCAGCTACCTGGGCAGTAATGAGCAGTTCTTC

d_call: TRBD2
clone_size: .
cdr3_length: 16
j_call: TRBJ2-2
v_call: TRBV7-8
cdr3_aa: CASRPFRGVNTGELFF
cdr3_nt: TGTGCCAGCAGACCCTTTCGGGGGGTGAACACCGGGGAGCTGTTTTTT

d_call: TRBD1
clone_size: few
cdr3_length: 14
j_call: TRBJ2-1
v_call: TRBV12-3/TRBV12-4
cdr3_aa: CASKTGQLNNEQFF
cdr3_nt: TGTGCCAGCAAAACGGGACAGCTAAACAATGAGCAGTTCTTC

d_call: TRBD2
clone_size: few
cdr3_length: 13
j_call: TRBJ2-1
v_call: TRBV20-1
cdr3_aa: CSARTSGAYEQFF
cdr3_nt: TGCAGTGCCAGGACTAGCGGGGCCTATGAGCAGTTCTTC